This T cell receptor (beta chain) was profiled in a study of T-cell memory formation after mild COVID-19. Study results and limitations: That cross-reactive memory joined was suggested by some responding clones appearing in pre-infection memory. Clones that contracted from day 15 to 85 were balanced CD4/CD8, while later expanders leaned CD4+.

TCRdb reprocessed the 5' RACE reads via MiXCR and lists one record per CDR3 protein. The sample lists more than 200,000 distinct CDR3 sequences, around 15% occurring once. Details on this clonotype: Its matching antigen is unknown.

The length of the CDR3 is 13 residues. Trimming pared 5 bases from V and 2 bases from J, leaving 9 bases between. CDR1 and CDR2 (germline): SEHNR, FQNEAQ (reference sequence). The sequencing sample was made of PBMCs or a T cell subset sorted from them (not recorded which). The sequence was obtained from a man in his late teens or twenties who had mild COVID-19 (a few samples of this study predate the infection). Cell type and time point are not known. The V call is TRBV7-9, the J call TRBJ1-1; D ambiguous. The chain's CDR3 is CASSGHSNTEAFF. The DNA for the CDR3 is TGTGCCAGCAGCGGCCATTCAAACACTGAAGCTTTCTTT.